This passage covers 10 T cell receptor beta chains from one sample sequenced in a study of T-cell reconstitution after alpha-beta-depleted transplantation in children. During its preparation, the TCRbeta library received unique molecular identifiers. TCRdb processed the PCR reads anew with MiXCR; each CDR3 protein has one entry. The repertoire holds around 100,000 distinct CDR3 sequences, with about 6% as singletons. The material sequenced was PBMCs, mostly from graft donor cells, taken 60 days after TCRalphabeta/CD19-depleted stem cell transplant. The receptors come from a female patient aged 2-9 years who had a stem cell transplant for Fanconi anemia, so the T cells may come from the graft donor.

Many counts were recorded for this clonotype. The rearrangement joins TRBV5-1 to TRBJ1-1, with TRBD1 matching over 8 bases. The CDR3 contains 15 residues. Germline-derived CDR1 and CDR2 are SGHRS and YFSETQ. The V gene end was trimmed by 2 bases and the J gene end by 1 base; junction bases not matched to a gene: 4. The CDR3 spells CASSLRQGTNTEAFF. The DNA of the CDR3 is TGCGCCAGCAGCTTAAGACAGGGGACGAACACTGAAGCTTTCTTT.

This clonotype was found many times. The rearrangement uses TRBV2 and TRBJ2-5; D is ambiguous. The CDR3 sequence is 13 residues long. Germline V CDR1 and CDR2: SNHLY, FYNNEI. V dropped 4 bases and J dropped 2 bases, with 8 bases sitting between them. The CDR3 DNA sequence: TGTGCCAGCAGTGGGACGCGTCAAGAGACCCAGTACTTC. It specifies CASSGTRQETQYF. The full variable domain, its missing parts supplied by reference TRBV2 and TRBJ2-5, is EPEVTQTPSHQVTQMGQEVILRCVPISNHLYFYWYRQILGQKVEFLVSFYNNEISEKSEIFDDQFSVERPDGSNFTLKIRSTKLEDSAMYFCASSGTRQETQYFGPGTRLLVL.

This clonotype appeared many times. This rearrangement joins TRBV20-1 to TRBJ1-5; a weak D match, TRBD1 (5 bases). Trimming took off 3 bases at V and 6 bases at J, with 6 bases between the two ends. This CDR3 has 11 residues. Germline CDR1 is DFQATT and CDR2 is SNEGSKA (reference sequence). CDR3 coding DNA: TGCAGTGCTAGGGGGGGTCAGCCCCAGCATTTT. This codes for CSARGGQPQHF.

This clonotype was found a few times. The V and J genes are TRBV5-5 and TRBJ1-5; D is possibly TRBD1 (5 bases). Germline CDR1 SGHKS, CDR2 YYEKEE (reference sequence). Trimming stripped 1 base from V and 6 bases from J, with 11 bases between. The CDR3 is made up of 14 amino acids. Written as DNA, the CDR3 is TGTGCCAGCAGCTTGAGCAGGGAAGCTCAGCCCCAGCATTTT. It codes for CASSLSREAQPQHF.

This clonotype was observed at least ten times. V gene TRBV7-8 combines with J gene TRBJ2-7; 9 bases fit TRBD2. The germline V gene has CDR1 SGHVS and CDR2 FQNEAQ. The CDR3 length is 14 residues. After removal of 4 bases from V and 7 bases from J, the junction contained 8 bases not matched to a gene. CDR3 nucleotide sequence: TGTGCCAGCAGCTGGATCCTAGCGGGGCAAGAGCAGTACTTC. Translated, it gives CASSWILAGQEQYF.

At least ten counts were recorded for this clonotype. This chain connects TRBV28 to TRBJ1-2, with a weak D call TRBD1 (6 bases). Germline CDR1 is MDHEN and CDR2 is SYDVKM. V dropped 7 bases and J dropped 6 bases, with 9 bases sitting between them. The CDR3 sequence is 11 residues long. The CDR3 reads CASTGVDGYTF. As DNA, the CDR3 is TGTGCCAGCACAGGGGTGGATGGCTACACCTTC.

In this sample, this clonotype turned up a few times. The chain joins TRBV5-5 to TRBJ2-2, with 7 positions matching TRBD2. The CDR3 runs to 16 residues. Looked up from germline, CDR1 is SGHKS and CDR2 is YYEKEE (reference sequence). J was trimmed by 6 bases and V by 1 base; bases with no gene match: 9. The CDR3 coding sequence is TGTGCCAGCAGCTTGCTAAGCGGGACTGTCGCCGGGGAGCTGTTTTTT. Translation gives CASSLLSGTVAGELFF.

This clonotype was counted many times. The J gene is TRBJ1-1, the V gene TRBV5-1; perhaps TRBD1 as D (6 bases). The length of the CDR3 is 16 residues. V was pared by 4 bases and J by 3 bases, with 19 bases between. In germline, CDR1 is SGHRS, CDR2 YFSETQ. This CDR3 reads CASSGKAGTWDTEAFF. In DNA form, the CDR3 reads TGCGCCAGCAGCGGGAAAGCCGGGACATGGGACACTGAAGCTTTCTTT. Using reference TRBV5-1 and TRBJ1-1 for the parts outside the CDR3, the full variable domain is KAGVTQTPRYLIKTRGQQVTLSCSPISGHRSVSWYQQTPGQGLQFLFEYFSETQRNKGNFPGRFSGRQFSNSRSEMNVSTLELGDSALYLCASSGKAGTWDTEAFFGQGTRLTVV.

This clonotype has ten or more counts. This chain links TRBV28 with TRBJ2-3; D remains unclear. The germline V gene encodes CDR1 MDHEN and CDR2 SYDVKM. Trimming took 7 bases from V and 2 from J, leaving 13 bases between them. This CDR3 has 14 amino acids. CDR3 nucleotides: TGTGCCAGCAACCCGCCTGCAACCACAGATACGCAGTATTTT. Residues: CASNPPATTDTQYF.

This clonotype was detected only a few times. The chain links TRBV3-1 to TRBJ1-1; no clear D. Germline CDR1 is LGHDT and CDR2 is YNNKEL (reference sequence). There are 16 residues in the CDR3. Deletions cut 0 bases from V and 3 bases from J, with 14 bases between. The CDR3 bases are TGTGCCAGCAGCCAAGAAGTCGGGCGGGGATACACTGAAGCTTTCTTT. Translation gives CASSQEVGRGYTEAFF.